The 22 T cell receptor beta chains below were found in one sample sequenced in a study of cytomegalovirus exposure and HLA in healthy donors (dated by TCRdb to about 2017). Library creation used the immunoSEQ multiplex PCR assay. The multiplex PCR relied on a mix of 60 forward primers for TCR Vbeta segments and 13 reverse primers for TCR Jbeta segments. TCRdb took this table from immuneACCESS and kept in-frame rearrangements with V and J called. Such tables lack part of the clones; where checked against another copy, unresolved V genes explain under half of the gap, and the rest is unexplained. The sample includes about 200,000 clones, with roughly 88% observed a single time. The top ten clonotypes cover 0.71% of the sample. Sequenced material: PBMCs. The receptor source for this set is a boy younger than 10 in good health and CMV-seronegative.

For the CDR3, the DNA is TGCGCCAGCAGCAGAAACTGGACACCACAGTATGGCTACACCTTC. Its translation is CASSRNWTPQYGYTF. The rearrangement links TRBV5-1 to TRBJ1-2, with a possible D match to TRBD1 (5 bases). Between the trimmed V and J ends, which lost 4 bases and 5 bases, there was a span of 18 bases. CDR3 length: 15 amino acids. Per germline, CDR1 SGHRS and CDR2 YFSETQ.

This clone was seen only once. The gene calls are TRBV25-1 and TRBJ2-7; D is uncertain. V gave up 1 base and J gave up 2 bases, with 15 bases separating them. CDR3 size: 16 residues. CDR1 and CDR2 (germline): MGHDK, SYGVNS. This CDR3 is CASSESKASVTYEQYF. The CDR3 nucleotides are TGTGCCAGCAGTGAATCAAAGGCTAGTGTGACCTACGAGCAGTACTTC.

The chain joins TRBV11-2 to TRBJ1-2; D gene uncertain. V was trimmed by 0 bases and J by 0 bases, leaving 5 bases between them. Per germline, CDR1 SGHAT and CDR2 FQNNGV. There are 14 residues in the CDR3. CDR3 nucleotide sequence: TGTGCCAGCAGCTTAGAGAGGGCTAACTATGGCTACACCTTC. The encoded protein is CASSLERANYGYTF.

This clone has only one observation. The V gene is TRBV5-1, the J gene TRBJ2-5; 11 nucleotides line up with TRBD2. The CDR3 runs to 17 residues. Trimming took 0 bases from V and 1 from J; bases not matched to a gene: 5. The germline V gene has CDR1 SGHRS and CDR2 YFSETQ. The CDR3 DNA follows: TGCGCCAGCAGCTTGGGAAGTAGCGGGGGGGCCCAAGAGACCCAGTACTTC. It specifies CASSLGSSGGAQETQYF. The whole variable domain, filled in from reference TRBV5-1 and TRBJ2-5, reads KAGVTQTPRYLIKTRGQQVTLSCSPISGHRSVSWYQQTPGQGLQFLFEYFSETQRNKGNFPGRFSGRQFSNSRSEMNVSTLELGDSALYLCASSLGSSGGAQETQYFGPGTRLLVL.

V is TRBV5-1 and J is TRBJ1-2; 8 bases fit TRBD1. The junction had 7 bases not matched to a gene; V was cut back by 4 bases and J by 2 bases. The CDR3 is 15 amino acids. The germline CDR1 and CDR2 sequences are SGHRS and YFSETQ. The CDR3 loop is CASSPGQALNYGYTF. Here the CDR3 DNA reads TGCGCCAGCAGCCCGGGACAGGCGCTGAACTATGGCTACACCTTC.

The chain couples TRBV9 to TRBJ2-3, with a tentative D call TRBD2 (7 bases). The V gene lost 4 bases and the J gene lost 1 base, with 19 bases spanning the gap. Germline loops: CDR1 SGDLS, CDR2 YYNGEE. The CDR3 is 17 amino acids. CDR3 residues: CASSLTGEGVGTDTQYF. The CDR3, as DNA: TGTGCCAGCAGCTTGACGGGGGAGGGGGTGGGCACAGATACGCAGTATTTT.

The J gene is TRBJ2-7, the V gene TRBV29-1; 7 bases are shared with TRBD1. The ends lost 1 base at V and 7 bases at J; junction bases unmatched: 4. CDR3 size: 12 residues. Germline lookup yields CDR1 SQVTM and CDR2 ANQGSEA. CDR3 DNA: TGCAGCGTTGAAGTCACAGGGGTGGAGCAGTACTTC. Translation gives CSVEVTGVEQYF.

The CDR3 is CASSDLKREVFQETQYF. DNA for the CDR3: TGCGCCAGCAGCGACCTAAAGCGGGAGGTCTTCCAAGAGACCCAGTACTTC. The chain is built from TRBV5-1 and TRBJ2-5; 9 positions match TRBD2. The CDR3 has 17 residues. In germline, CDR1 is SGHRS, CDR2 YFSETQ. The V segment lost 4 bases and the J segment 1 base; nucleotides outside the gene matches: 11. The variable domain in full, completed from reference TRBV5-1 and TRBJ2-5, reads KAGVTQTPRYLIKTRGQQVTLSCSPISGHRSVSWYQQTPGQGLQFLFEYFSETQRNKGNFPGRFSGRQFSNSRSEMNVSTLELGDSALYLCASSDLKREVFQETQYFGPGTRLLVL.

The V call is TRBV2, the J call TRBJ2-1, with D unresolved. V was cut by 6 bases and J by 2 bases, with 5 bases left in between. CDR1 SNHLY and CDR2 FYNNEI come from the germline V gene. The CDR3 is 12 residues long. CDR3 amino acids: CASSLAYNEQFF. As DNA, the CDR3 is TGTGCCAGCAGCCTAGCCTACAATGAGCAGTTCTTC.

This chain joins TRBV6-5 and TRBJ2-7, with 7 bases lining up with TRBD1. The CDR3 totals 13 residues. In germline, CDR1 is MNHEY, CDR2 SVGAGI. The V segment lost 8 bases and the J segment 1 base; nucleotides outside the gene matches: 5. The CDR3 coding sequence is TGTGCCAGCGCCGGGACAGCTTCCTACGAGCAGTACTTC. The encoded protein is CASAGTASYEQYF.

V usage is TRBV2 and J usage is TRBJ2-2; 7 positions match TRBD2. After removal of 7 bases from V and 1 base from J, the junction contained 15 bases not matched to a gene. CDR1 is SNHLY and CDR2 is FYNNEI in the germline V gene. The CDR3 extends over 18 amino acids. The CDR3 sequence: CASNPFLAEAQNTGELFF. The DNA of the CDR3 is TGTGCCAGCAACCCATTCCTAGCGGAAGCGCAGAACACCGGGGAGCTGTTTTTT. Variable domain in full (rest from reference TRBV2 and TRBJ2-2): EPEVTQTPSHQVTQMGQEVILRCVPISNHLYFYWYRQILGQKVEFLVSFYNNEISEKSEIFDDQFSVERPDGSNFTLKIRSTKLEDSAMYFCASNPFLAEAQNTGELFFGEGSRLTVL.

This clone has more than one count but fewer than ten. The identical CDR3 is also encoded by other nucleotide sequences in the sample. The chain combines TRBV5-6 with TRBJ2-7; D is uncertain. The germline V gene has CDR1 SGHDT and CDR2 YYEEEE. This CDR3 has 14 residues. V lost 0 bases and J 1 base, leaving 8 bases between the germline ends. CDR3 nucleotides: TGTGCCAGCAGCTTGGGGTCAGGATCCTACGAGCAGTACTTC. Its translation: CASSLGSGSYEQYF.

The rearrangement uses TRBV7-9 and TRBJ2-4; 11 positions agree with TRBD2. The CDR3 is 17 residues long. V lost 3 bases and J lost 7; bases outside the gene matches: 11. In germline, CDR1 is SEHNR, CDR2 FQNEAQ (reference sequence). The CDR3 here is CASSFQALAGASNIQYF. The CDR3 nucleotides are TGTGCCAGCAGCTTCCAAGCACTAGCGGGAGCGTCGAACATTCAGTACTTC.

The rearrangement uses TRBV4-1 and TRBJ2-3; 7 bases line up with TRBD2. This CDR3 is built from 16 residues. Germline loops: CDR1 MGHRA, CDR2 YSYEKL. V lost 1 base and J lost 0; bases outside the gene matches: 4. The chain's CDR3 is CASSQGNGGSTDTQYF. The CDR3 DNA sequence: TGCGCCAGCAGCCAAGGTAACGGGGGGAGCACAGATACGCAGTATTTT.

V usage is TRBV2 and J usage is TRBJ2-1, with TRBD1 identical over 7 bases. The CDR3 is 16 amino acids. Trimming removed 6 bases from V and 6 bases from J; junction bases left unmatched: 14. Germline CDR1 is SNHLY and CDR2 is FYNNEI. Written as DNA, the CDR3 is TGTGCCAGCAGCGACCAGGGGGTTGGGTATGTCAATGAGCAGTTCTTC. It translates to CASSDQGVGYVNEQFF.

V is TRBV7-2 and J is TRBJ1-4; D gene unclear. Trimming cost V 2 bases and J 8 bases, with 12 bases left between them. CDR1 and CDR2 (germline): SGHTA, FQGNSA. The CDR3 is made up of 14 amino acids. The CDR3 coding sequence is TGTGCCAGCAGCTTACAAGGGAGTGGGGAAAAACTGTTTTTT. Translating gives CASSLQGSGEKLFF.

This chain uses TRBV30 with TRBJ2-2; TRBD2 matches at 11 bases. V dropped 0 bases and J dropped 4; count of bases not matched to a gene: 13. The V gene's germline CDR1 is GTSNPN and CDR2 SVGIG (reference sequence). This CDR3 has 19 amino acids. In nucleotides, the CDR3 is TGTGCCTGGAGTGTTTGGAGAACTAGCGGGAGAGGCGGCACCGGGGAGCTGTTTTTT. It codes for CAWSVWRTSGRGGTGELFF.

V is TRBV4-1 and J is TRBJ2-1; D is ambiguous. Germline V CDR1 and CDR2: MGHRA, YSYEKL. The CDR3 spans 13 residues. V dropped 1 base and J dropped 9 bases, with 10 bases sitting between them. The CDR3 loop is CASSQGVNSEQFF. DNA for the CDR3: TGCGCCAGCAGCCAAGGTGTGAACAGTGAGCAGTTCTTC.

The gene calls are TRBV5-8 and TRBJ2-3; 9 bases map to TRBD1. This CDR3 comprises 15 residues. CDR1 is SGHTS, CDR2 YDEGEE, per germline. The J segment lost 2 bases and the V segment lost 4 bases, leaving 5 bases of the junction unmatched. The CDR3 loop is CASSKGTGYTDTQYF. CDR3 bases: TGTGCCAGCAGCAAAGGGACAGGGTACACAGATACGCAGTATTTT.

This clone has more than one count but fewer than ten. The chain links TRBV30 to TRBJ1-4; 7 bases line up with TRBD1. This CDR3 spans 14 amino acids. The germline V gene encodes CDR1 GTSNPN and CDR2 SVGIG (reference sequence). The trim removed 4 bases at V and 5 bases at J, leaving 7 bases unmatched. The CDR3 DNA reads TGTGCCTGGAATACGGGACAGTCAAATGAAAAACTGTTTTTT. Encoded protein: CAWNTGQSNEKLFF.

This chain connects TRBV6-5 to TRBJ2-1; 9 bases are a match to TRBD1. Germline V CDR1 and CDR2: MNHEY, SVGAGI. This CDR3 has 14 residues. V shed 6 bases, J shed 6 bases, and the junction held 6 bases outside the gene matches. The CDR3 coding sequence is TGTGCCAGCAGGGGGGACAGGGAAACCAATGAGCAGTTCTTC. Its protein is CASRGDRETNEQFF.

This rearrangement joins TRBV5-4 to TRBJ2-4; the match to TRBD2 covers 8 bases. In germline, CDR1 is SGHNT, CDR2 YYREEE (reference sequence). V trimming: 1 base; J trimming: 0 bases; junction bases outside the gene matches: 9. The CDR3 spans 18 residues. CDR3 loop: CASSLIGTGGLAKNIQYF. CDR3 in DNA: TGTGCCAGCAGCTTGATTGGAACGGGGGGGCTAGCCAAAAACATTCAGTACTTC.